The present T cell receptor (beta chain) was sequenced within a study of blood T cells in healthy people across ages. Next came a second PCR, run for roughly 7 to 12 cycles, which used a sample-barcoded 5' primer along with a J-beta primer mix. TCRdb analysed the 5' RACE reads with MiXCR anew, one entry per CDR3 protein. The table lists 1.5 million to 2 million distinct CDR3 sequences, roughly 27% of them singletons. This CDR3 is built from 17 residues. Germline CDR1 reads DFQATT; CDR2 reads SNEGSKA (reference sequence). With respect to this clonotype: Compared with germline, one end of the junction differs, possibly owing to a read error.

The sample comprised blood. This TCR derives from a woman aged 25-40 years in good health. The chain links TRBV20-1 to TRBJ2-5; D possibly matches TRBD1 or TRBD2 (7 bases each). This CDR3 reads CSASSGGGQLGEETQYF. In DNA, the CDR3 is TGCAGCGCTAGCAGTGGGGGGGGACAGTTGGGCGAAGAGACCCAGTACTTC.